This T cell receptor beta chain was identified in a study of blood T cell repertoires in COVID-19. Study-wide background: Sample material is recorded as cDNA or gDNA derived from T cells, B-cell-depleted T cells, or PBMCs.

The junction had 5 bases not matched to a gene; V was cut back by 0 bases and J by 8 bases. Looked up from germline, CDR1 is SGHRS and CDR2 is YFSETQ. CDR3 size: 14 residues. Original processing notes: Amplification with reference gene primers provided the estimates of nucleated cell counts. Here immunoSEQ multiplex PCR was the method, and the copy in TCRdb shows in-frame clones only, minus some. V, J and clone size are taken as reported in that table, and D and trimming were inferred from the DNA itself. The data contain roughly 150,000 clones, approximately 82% of them singletons. This chain joins TRBV5-1 and TRBJ2-1; 7 positions match TRBD2. Sequencing used peripheral blood. The origin of this receptor is a woman aged 80 or over with active or convalescent COVID-19. DNA for the CDR3: TGCGCCAGCAGCTTGGGACTAGCTAGCGATGAGCAGTTCTTC. The encoded protein is CASSLGLASDEQFF.